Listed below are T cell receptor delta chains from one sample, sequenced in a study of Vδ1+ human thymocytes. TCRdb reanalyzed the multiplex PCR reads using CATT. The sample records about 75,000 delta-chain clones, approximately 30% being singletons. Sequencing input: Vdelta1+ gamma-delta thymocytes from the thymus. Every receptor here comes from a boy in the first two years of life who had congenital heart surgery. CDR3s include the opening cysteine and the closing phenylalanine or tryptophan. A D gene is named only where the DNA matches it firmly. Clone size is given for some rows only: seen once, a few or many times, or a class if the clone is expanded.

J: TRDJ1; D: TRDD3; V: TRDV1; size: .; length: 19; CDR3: CALGERGGYWGIRTDKLIF; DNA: TGTGCTCTTGGGGAACGAGGCGGGTACTGGGGGATAAGGACCGATAAACTCATCTTT
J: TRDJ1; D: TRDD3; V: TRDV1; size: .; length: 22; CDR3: CALGEFSFRGSTGGYGTDKLIF; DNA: TGTGCTCTTGGGGAATTTTCCTTCCGAGGCTCTACTGGGGGATACGGTACCGATAAACTCATCTTT
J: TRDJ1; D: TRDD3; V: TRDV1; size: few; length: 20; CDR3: CALGGVMAGDILLGRDKLIF; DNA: TGTGCTCTTGGGGGGGTAATGGCGGGGGATATCTTACTGGGCAGGGATAAACTCATCTTT
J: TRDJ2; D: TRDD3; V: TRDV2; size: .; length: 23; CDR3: CACATPSYWGIRPTRALTAQLFF; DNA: TGTGCCTGTGCAACTCCCTCGTACTGGGGGATACGCCCAACCCGAGCTTTGACAGCACAACTCTTCTTT
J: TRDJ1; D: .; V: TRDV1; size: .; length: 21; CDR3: CALGEPGGLEFLRRGRGQLIF; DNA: TGTGCTCTTGGGGAACCCGGGGGTTTGGAATTCCTACGGCGGGGGAGAGGACAACTCATCTTT
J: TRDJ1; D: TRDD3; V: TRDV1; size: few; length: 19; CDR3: CALGGLVPLLGDSTDKLIF; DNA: TGTGCTCTTGGGGGCCTTGTCCCCTTACTGGGGGACTCCACCGATAAACTCATCTTT
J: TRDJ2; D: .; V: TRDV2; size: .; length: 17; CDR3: CATYYLRVYHLTAQLFF; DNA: TGTGCCACCTACTATCTTCGGGTCTACCATTTGACAGCACAACTCTTCTTT
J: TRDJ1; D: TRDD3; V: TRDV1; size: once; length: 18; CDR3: CALGEGGWDKWRTDKLIF; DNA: TGTGCTCTTGGGGAAGGGGGATGGGATAAGTGGAGAACCGATAAACTCATCTTT
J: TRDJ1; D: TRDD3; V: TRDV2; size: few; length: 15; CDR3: CACDGLGDGPDKLIF; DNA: TGTGCCTGTGACGGGCTGGGGGATGGTCCCGATAAACTCATCTTT
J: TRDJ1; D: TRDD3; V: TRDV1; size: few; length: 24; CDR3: CALGEPSIPTTITGGLFYTDKLIF; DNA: TGTGCTCTTGGGGAACCCTCCATTCCTACCACCATTACTGGGGGACTATTCTACACCGATAAACTCATCTTT
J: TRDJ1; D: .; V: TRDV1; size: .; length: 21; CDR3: CALGELCLVPPNVPITDKLIF; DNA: TGTGCTCTTGGGGAACTATGTTTGGTTCCACCGAACGTACCTATCACCGATAAACTCATCTTT
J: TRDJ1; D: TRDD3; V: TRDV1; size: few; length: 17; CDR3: CALGDPCTGGVLDRLIF; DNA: TGTGCTCTTGGGGACCCCTGTACTGGGGGAGTGTTGGATAGACTCATCTTT
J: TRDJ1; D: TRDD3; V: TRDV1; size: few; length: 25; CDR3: CALGEGRPPSATGGYPFGYTDKLIF; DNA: TGTGCTCTTGGGGAAGGACGTCCTCCCTCCGCGACTGGGGGATATCCTTTTGGGTACACCGATAAACTCATCTTT
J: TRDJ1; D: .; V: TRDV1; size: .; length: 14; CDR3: CALGVCQAYAKLIF; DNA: TGTGCTCTTGGGGTATGTCAGGCGTACGCTAAACTCATCTTT
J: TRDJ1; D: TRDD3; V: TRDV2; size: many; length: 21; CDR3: CACDTEEVHWGIPPYTDKLIF; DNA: TGTGCCTGTGACACCGAAGAGGTCCACTGGGGGATTCCCCCGTACACCGATAAACTCATCTTT
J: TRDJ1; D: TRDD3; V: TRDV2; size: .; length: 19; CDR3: CACDCIRDVTGGYTDKLIF; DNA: TGTGCCTGTGATTGTATCCGAGATGTTACTGGGGGATACACCGATAAACTCATCTTT
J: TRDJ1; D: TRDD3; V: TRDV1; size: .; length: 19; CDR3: CALGEHSLGDTWYTDKLIF; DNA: TGTGCTCTTGGGGAACATTCACTGGGGGATACGTGGTACACCGATAAACTCATCTTT
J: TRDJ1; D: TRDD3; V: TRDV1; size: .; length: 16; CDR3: CALASVYWGIRGKLIF; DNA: TGTGCACTTGCCTCTGTGTACTGGGGGATACGTGGTAAACTCATCTTT
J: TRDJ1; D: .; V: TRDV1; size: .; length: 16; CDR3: CALGDLGGPIPIKLIF; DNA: TGTGCTCTTGGGGACCTAGGGGGTCCTATTCCCATTAAACTCATCTTT
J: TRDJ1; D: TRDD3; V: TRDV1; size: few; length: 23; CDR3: CALGELGWTTCLGDTPYTDKLIF; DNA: TGTGCTCTTGGGGAACTAGGTTGGACTACCTGCCTGGGGGATACACCGTACACCGATAAACTCATCTTT
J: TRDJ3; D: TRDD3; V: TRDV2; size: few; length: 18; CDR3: CACARGYLSSWDTRQMFF; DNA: TGTGCCTGTGCCCGGGGATACCTTAGCTCCTGGGACACCCGACAGATGTTTTTC
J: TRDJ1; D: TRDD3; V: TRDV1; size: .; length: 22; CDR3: CALGELIVGPGGYWGIRGKLIF; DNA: TGTGCTCTTGGGGAACTTATCGTGGGTCCCGGAGGGTACTGGGGGATACGTGGTAAACTCATCTTT
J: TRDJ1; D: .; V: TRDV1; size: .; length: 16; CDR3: CALGEPTWGATDKLIF; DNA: TGTGCTCTTGGGGAGCCTACATGGGGGGCGACCGATAAACTCATCTTT
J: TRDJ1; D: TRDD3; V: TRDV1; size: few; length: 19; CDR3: CALGELSVLPVLGDPKLIF; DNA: TGTGCTCTTGGGGAACTATCGGTCCTACCAGTACTGGGGGACCCGAAACTCATCTTT
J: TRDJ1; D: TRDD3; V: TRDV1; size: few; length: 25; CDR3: CALSPLVLPLVWGIRPRPNTDKLIF; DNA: TGTGCTCTCTCCCCCCTGGTCCTACCTTTGGTCTGGGGGATACGCCCCCGCCCCAACACCGATAAACTCATCTTT
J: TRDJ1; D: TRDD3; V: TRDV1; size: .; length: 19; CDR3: CALGEPPYWGIPEGDKLIF; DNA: TGTGCTCTTGGGGAACCCCCCTACTGGGGGATACCAGAAGGCGATAAACTCATCTTT
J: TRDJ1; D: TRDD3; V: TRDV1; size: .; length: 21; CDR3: CALGELGSHPYWGIRGGKLIF; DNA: TGTGCTCTTGGGGAACTGGGGTCCCACCCCTACTGGGGGATACGCGGGGGTAAACTCATCTTT
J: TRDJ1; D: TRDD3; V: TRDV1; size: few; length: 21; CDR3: CALGEHRMGDTRASTTDKLIF; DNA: TGTGCTCTTGGGGAACACCGGATGGGGGATACGCGGGCGAGTACCACCGATAAACTCATCTTT
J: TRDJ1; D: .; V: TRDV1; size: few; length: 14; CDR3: CALGNFPARTKLIF; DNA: TGTGCTCTTGGGAACTTCCCCGCCCGGACTAAACTCATCTTT
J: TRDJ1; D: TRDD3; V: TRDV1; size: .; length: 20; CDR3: CALGELEMYWGMRKDDKLIF; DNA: TGTGCTCTTGGGGAACTAGAGATGTACTGGGGGATGCGAAAGGACGATAAACTCATCTTT
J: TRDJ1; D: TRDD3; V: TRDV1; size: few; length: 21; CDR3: CALGELIFRWGLGGYTDKLIF; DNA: TGTGCTCTTGGGGAACTAATTTTCCGATGGGGACTGGGGGGCTACACCGATAAACTCATCTTT
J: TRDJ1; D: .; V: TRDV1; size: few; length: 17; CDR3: CALAAITPLLLADKLIF; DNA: TGTGCTCTTGCGGCCATAACTCCCCTACTATTAGCCGATAAACTCATCTTT
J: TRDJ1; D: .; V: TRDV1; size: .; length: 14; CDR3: CALGARSYTDKLIF; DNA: TGTGCTCTTGGGGCCCGATCGTACACCGATAAACTCATCTTT
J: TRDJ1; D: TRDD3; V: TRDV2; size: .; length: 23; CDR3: CACEGLPSYPYWGITPNTDKLIF; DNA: TGTGCCTGTGAAGGCCTCCCTTCCTACCCGTACTGGGGGATAACTCCCAACACCGATAAACTCATCTTT
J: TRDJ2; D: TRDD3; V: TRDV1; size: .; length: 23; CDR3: CALGELYSGVFFFTGGYPAQLFF; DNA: TGTGCTCTTGGGGAACTTTACAGCGGAGTCTTCTTCTTTACTGGGGGATACCCAGCACAACTCTTCTTT
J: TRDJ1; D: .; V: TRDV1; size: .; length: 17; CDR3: CALGKKALSIGADKLIF; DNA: TGTGCTCTTGGGAAAAAGGCCTTATCTATAGGGGCCGATAAACTCATCTTT
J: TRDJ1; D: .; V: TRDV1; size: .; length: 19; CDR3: CALGEPSLPTPGIPDKLIF; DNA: TGTGCTCTTGGGGAACCCAGCCTTCCTACCCCGGGGATACCCGATAAACTCATCTTT
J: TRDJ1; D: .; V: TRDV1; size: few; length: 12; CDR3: CAPGDPPIELIF; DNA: TGTGCTCCTGGGGACCCTCCTATTGAACTCATCTTT
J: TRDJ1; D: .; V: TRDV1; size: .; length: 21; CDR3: CALGGGDRCEDTKRWTDKLIF; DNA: TGTGCTCTTGGGGGGGGAGATCGTTGCGAGGATACCAAGCGGTGGACCGATAAACTCATCTTT
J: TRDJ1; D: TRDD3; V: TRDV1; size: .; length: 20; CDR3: CALGAQGLQAVGDIGDKLIF; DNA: TGTGCTCTTGGGGCCCAAGGTCTCCAGGCTGTGGGGGATATTGGCGATAAACTCATCTTT
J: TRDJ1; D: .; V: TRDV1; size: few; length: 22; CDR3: CALGERDFEANFGTSYTDKLIF; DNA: TGTGCTCTTGGGGAACGCGATTTCGAAGCAAACTTTGGGACGTCGTACACCGATAAACTCATCTTT